These T cell receptor beta chains were read from a single sample in a study of blood T cell repertoires in COVID-19. Here immunoSEQ multiplex PCR was the method, and the copy in TCRdb shows in-frame clones only, minus some. Of 220,000 or so clones in the sample, more than 75% were seen once. Sequencing input: peripheral blood. The receptors here all came from a man aged 50 to 60 who had recovered from COVID-19. Both conserved end residues are part of each CDR3. The order of the fields is V gene, J gene, clone size, D gene, CDR3 protein, CDR3 DNA. The D gene is left open where the match is weak. Expanded clones get a size class; other rows say once, few or many, or leave the size out.

V: TRBV5-3
J: TRBJ2-5
size: .
D: .
CDR3: CARSSPFARVLETQYF
DNA: TGTGCCAGAAGCTCCCCCTTTGCGCGGGTCTTGGAGACCCAGTACTTC

V: TRBV28
J: TRBJ2-7
size: .
D: TRBD2
CDR3: CASSVAGVMSYEQYF
DNA: TGTGCCAGCAGCGTAGCGGGAGTAATGTCCTACGAGCAGTACTTC

V: TRBV9
J: TRBJ1-2
size: .
D: .
CDR3: CASSPRQGGEANYGYTF
DNA: TGTGCCAGCAGCCCGCGGCAGGGTGGGGAAGCTAACTATGGCTACACCTTC

V: TRBV3-1/TRBV3-2
J: TRBJ1-5
size: .
D: .
CDR3: CASSQGLYQPQHF
DNA: TGTGCCAGCAGCCAGGGCCTTTATCAGCCCCAGCATTTT

V: TRBV27
J: TRBJ2-1
size: .
D: TRBD2
CDR3: CASSSSGRAKRDEQFF
DNA: TGTGCCAGCAGTTCTAGCGGGAGGGCCAAGAGGGATGAGCAGTTCTTC

V: TRBV28
J: TRBJ1-1
size: .
D: .
CDR3: CASSWGDSMVTEAFF
DNA: TGTGCCAGCAGTTGGGGGGATTCGATGGTCACTGAAGCTTTCTTT

V: TRBV7-9
J: TRBJ2-1
size: .
D: TRBD2
CDR3: CASSPRTSANYNEQFF
DNA: TGTGCCAGCAGCCCAAGGACTAGCGCGAACTACAATGAGCAGTTCTTC

V: TRBV18
J: TRBJ2-7
size: .
D: TRBD2
CDR3: CASSLSSGTPREQYF
DNA: TGTGCCAGCTCACTTTCTAGCGGGACGCCCCGCGAGCAGTACTTC

V: TRBV19
J: TRBJ1-4
size: .
D: TRBD1
CDR3: CASSTWTGDNEKLFF
DNA: TGTGCCAGTAGTACTTGGACAGGGGATAATGAAAAACTGTTTTTT

V: TRBV5-5
J: TRBJ2-5
size: few
D: TRBD2
CDR3: CASSSQTGGLGRQETQYF
DNA: TGTGCCAGCAGCTCCCAAACGGGGGGGCTTGGGCGACAAGAGACCCAGTACTTC

V: TRBV11-2
J: TRBJ1-2
size: .
D: TRBD1
CDR3: CASSLRTGDHYGYTF
DNA: TGTGCCAGCAGCCTCAGGACAGGGGATCACTATGGCTACACCTTC

V: TRBV27
J: TRBJ2-3
size: once
D: .
CDR3: CASGYQGSTDTQYF
DNA: TGTGCCAGCGGGTACCAGGGTAGCACAGATACGCAGTATTTT

V: TRBV19
J: TRBJ2-1
size: .
D: .
CDR3: CASSTWGRGDNEQFF
DNA: TGTGCCAGTAGTACGTGGGGCAGGGGGGACAATGAGCAGTTCTTC

V: TRBV7-9
J: TRBJ1-4
size: .
D: .
CDR3: CASSSYRTTNEKLFF
DNA: TGTGCCAGCAGCTCCTACAGGACAACTAATGAAAAACTGTTTTTT

V: TRBV6-1
J: TRBJ2-7
size: .
D: TRBD2
CDR3: CASSEFSGRGPYEQYF
DNA: TGTGCCAGCAGTGAGTTTAGCGGGAGGGGACCCTACGAGCAGTACTTC

V: TRBV7-8
J: TRBJ2-7
size: .
D: .
CDR3: CASSSKKVAGYEQYF
DNA: TGTGCCAGCAGCTCCAAAAAGGTAGCTGGCTACGAGCAGTACTTC

V: TRBV29-1
J: TRBJ2-1
size: .
D: TRBD1
CDR3: CSVRDRVEQFF
DNA: TGCAGCGTCCGGGACAGGGTTGAGCAGTTCTTC

V: TRBV9
J: TRBJ2-1
size: .
D: TRBD2
CDR3: CASSVGTSRNEQFF
DNA: TGTGCCAGCAGCGTAGGGACTAGTCGCAATGAGCAGTTCTTC

V: TRBV25-1
J: TRBJ1-6
size: .
D: TRBD1
CDR3: CASSATDREPWNSPLHF
DNA: TGTGCCAGCAGTGCAACAGACAGGGAGCCGTGGAATTCACCCCTCCACTTT

V: TRBV27
J: TRBJ2-7
size: .
D: TRBD2
CDR3: CASRKPGTSGYEQYF
DNA: TGTGCCAGCAGAAAGCCTGGGACTAGCGGCTACGAGCAGTACTTC

V: TRBV28
J: TRBJ1-6
size: .
D: .
CDR3: CASSPMTGVSPLHF
DNA: TGTGCCAGCAGTCCCATGACGGGGGTTTCACCCCTCCACTTT

V: TRBV19
J: TRBJ1-2
size: once
D: TRBD1
CDR3: CASWGGKPGTGDYGYTF
DNA: TGTGCCAGTTGGGGTGGCAAACCCGGGACAGGGGACTATGGCTACACCTTC

V: TRBV19
J: TRBJ2-1
size: .
D: .
CDR3: CASSALATHNEQFF
DNA: TGTGCCAGTAGTGCCCTAGCGACCCACAATGAGCAGTTCTTC

V: TRBV7-2
J: TRBJ2-5
size: .
D: .
CDR3: CASSLGGGGRETQYF
DNA: TGTGCCAGCAGCTTAGGGGGGGGCGGACGAGAGACCCAGTACTTC

V: TRBV7-8
J: TRBJ1-4
size: .
D: TRBD1
CDR3: CASAGTGGTRVNEKLFF
DNA: TGTGCCAGCGCAGGGACAGGGGGCACGAGAGTGAATGAAAAACTGTTTTTT

V: TRBV12-3/TRBV12-4
J: TRBJ1-5
size: .
D: TRBD1
CDR3: CASRGTGDQPQHF
DNA: TGTGCCAGCAGGGGTACAGGGGATCAGCCCCAGCATTTT

V: TRBV19
J: TRBJ1-5
size: .
D: TRBD1
CDR3: CASSVLASTGTSQPQHF
DNA: TGTGCCAGTAGTGTGTTAGCCTCGACAGGGACCAGTCAGCCCCAGCATTTT

V: TRBV28
J: TRBJ2-1
size: .
D: .
CDR3: CASIWRGYNEQFF
DNA: TGTGCCAGCATCTGGAGGGGATACAATGAGCAGTTCTTC

V: TRBV7-9
J: TRBJ1-2
size: few
D: .
CDR3: CASSFRQDYGYTF
DNA: TGTGCCAGCAGCTTCAGACAGGACTATGGCTACACCTTC

V: TRBV28
J: TRBJ2-5
size: .
D: .
CDR3: CASSPTGAGETQYF
DNA: TGTGCCAGCAGTCCCACAGGGGCGGGGGAGACCCAGTACTTC

V: TRBV9
J: TRBJ2-1
size: .
D: .
CDR3: CASSVAPGGKGYNEQFF
DNA: TGTGCCAGCAGCGTAGCCCCCGGAGGCAAAGGATACAATGAGCAGTTCTTC

V: TRBV7-9
J: TRBJ2-7
size: .
D: TRBD2
CDR3: CASSGAGTSGYEQYF
DNA: TGTGCCAGCAGCGGGGCCGGGACTAGCGGCTACGAGCAGTACTTC

V: TRBV28
J: TRBJ2-7
size: .
D: .
CDR3: CASSDPPGLHYEQYF
DNA: TGTGCCAGCAGCGACCCACCGGGACTTCACTACGAGCAGTACTTC

V: TRBV1
J: TRBJ2-5
size: .
D: .
CDR3: CTSSAGGAGETQYF
DNA: TGCACCAGCAGCGCCGGGGGAGCTGGGGAGACCCAGTACTTC

V: TRBV28
J: TRBJ2-1
size: .
D: TRBD2
CDR3: CASRREASYNEQFF
DNA: TGTGCCAGCAGGCGGGAGGCCTCCTACAATGAGCAGTTCTTC

V: TRBV28
J: TRBJ1-2
size: .
D: TRBD1
CDR3: CASGQTHRGGYTF
DNA: TGTGCCAGCGGACAAACTCACAGGGGTGGCTACACCTTC

V: TRBV7-2
J: TRBJ2-1
size: few
D: .
CDR3: CASSRDTTYNEQFF
DNA: TGTGCCAGCAGCCGGGACACGACCTACAATGAGCAGTTCTTC

V: TRBV18
J: TRBJ1-1
size: once
D: TRBD1
CDR3: CASSLHRGDTEAFF
DNA: TGTGCCAGCTCCCTCCACAGGGGTGACACTGAAGCTTTCTTT

V: TRBV11-2
J: TRBJ2-7
size: .
D: .
CDR3: CASSRSGLSYEQYF
DNA: TGTGCCAGCAGCAGGAGCGGCTTATCGTACGAGCAGTACTTC

V: TRBV27
J: TRBJ1-1
size: .
D: TRBD1
CDR3: CASSSGQGALRNTEAFF
DNA: TGTGCCAGCAGTTCGGGACAGGGGGCGCTTCGAAACACTGAAGCTTTCTTT

V: TRBV12-3/TRBV12-4
J: TRBJ2-7
size: .
D: TRBD2
CDR3: CASSWTSGLEYF
DNA: TGTGCCAGCAGTTGGACTAGCGGTCTAGAGTACTTC

V: TRBV28
J: TRBJ2-4
size: .
D: .
CDR3: CASSLSNYKEIVAKNIQYF
DNA: TGTGCCAGCAGTTTATCCAATTACAAGGAGATAGTAGCCAAAAACATTCAGTACTTC

V: TRBV5-1
J: TRBJ2-2
size: .
D: .
CDR3: CASSLEGDGYHLPNTGELFF
DNA: TGCGCCAGCAGCTTGGAGGGGGACGGATACCACCTACCGAACACCGGGGAGCTGTTTTTT

V: TRBV12-3/TRBV12-4
J: TRBJ2-5
size: .
D: TRBD2
CDR3: CASSTGGGQTQYF
DNA: TGTGCCAGCAGCACCGGGGGGGGGCAGACCCAGTACTTC

V: TRBV19
J: TRBJ1-5
size: few
D: TRBD1
CDR3: CASSGTDRGDQPQHF
DNA: TGTGCCAGTAGTGGAACGGACAGGGGTGATCAGCCCCAGCATTTT

V: TRBV5-4
J: TRBJ2-3
size: few
D: TRBD2
CDR3: CASSQPGLAGPTDTQYF
DNA: TGTGCCAGCAGCCAACCAGGACTAGCGGGACCGACAGATACGCAGTATTTT

V: TRBV5-8
J: TRBJ1-2
size: .
D: .
CDR3: CASSSFLRQDNYGYTF
DNA: TGTGCCAGCAGCTCTTTTCTCAGACAGGATAACTATGGCTACACCTTC

V: TRBV15
J: TRBJ2-2
size: .
D: .
CDR3: CATSRKQGGNTGELFF
DNA: TGTGCCACCAGCAGGAAACAGGGTGGGAACACCGGGGAGCTGTTTTTT

V: TRBV4-2
J: TRBJ1-1
size: .
D: .
CDR3: CASSLSGPSTEAFF
DNA: TGTGCCAGCAGCCTCTCTGGGCCGAGTACTGAAGCTTTCTTT

V: TRBV18
J: TRBJ2-3
size: once
D: TRBD2
CDR3: CASKIAGGMTDTQYF
DNA: TGTGCCAGCAAGATAGCGGGAGGTATGACAGATACGCAGTATTTT

V: TRBV15
J: TRBJ1-2
size: .
D: .
CDR3: CATSSLTENYGYTF
DNA: TGTGCCACCAGCAGCTTGACAGAGAACTATGGCTACACCTTC